The sequence of this T cell receptor beta chain was determined in a study of cytomegalovirus exposure and HLA in healthy donors. Study outcomes and limitations: Some 17,000 TCR beta sequences were associated with HLA alleles at 0.05 false discovery rate in a later analysis. V- and J-gene trimming of TCR beta was linked (in a later analysis) to a missense DCLRE1C variant. Reportedly, TCR beta sequences accurately predicted HLA-A and HLA-B alleles in most subjects. Near-uniform donor sequencing depth was presumed by presence/absence analyses.

The PCR employed 60 Vbeta primers together with 13 Jbeta primers. Assay used: immunoSEQ multiplex PCR; TCRdb lists only in-frame clones, some missing. The table lists roughly 100,000 clones, roughly two thirds of them singletons, with 2.5% to 3% in the top ten. A remark on this clone: Its target is unknown.

Germline assignment: CDR1 SGHAT and CDR2 FQNNGV. Trimming removed 3 bases from V and 6 bases from J, with 8 bases in between. CDR3 length: 12 amino acids. This rearrangement joins TRBV11-2 to TRBJ1-1; D is undetermined. The origin of this receptor is a female donor in good health and CMV-seronegative. The sample taken for sequencing was PBMCs. The chain's CDR3 is CASSFSRAEAFF. Written as DNA, the CDR3 is TGTGCCAGCAGCTTTTCCCGAGCTGAAGCTTTCTTT.